This T cell receptor (beta chain) was captured in a study of OX40 agonist ivuxolimab in advanced cancers. The V and J ends lost 5 bases and 0 bases respectively, with 8 bases between them. There are 15 residues in the CDR3. The germline CDR1 and CDR2 sequences are MNHEY and SVGAGI. Study results and caveats: Clonal expansion in partial responders at 0.1-3.0 mg/kg ranked among the lowest.

Worth noting for this clone: Its matching antigen is unknown.

Assay used: immunoSEQ multiplex PCR; TCRdb lists only in-frame clones, some missing. The sample has under 20,000 clones, approximately 80% seen once. The receptor's source is an adult with an advanced solid tumor such as melanoma, head and neck, liver or kidney cancer. J is TRBJ2-6 and V is TRBV6-5; D perhaps matches TRBD2 (5 bases). Sequences were derived from CD4+ or CD8+ T cells sorted from blood, sampled in a trial of the OX40 agonist ivuxolimab. CDR3 in DNA: TGTGCCAGCAGTAGCGGCTCCTCTGGGGCCAACGTCCTGACTTTC. Its protein is CASSSGSSGANVLTF.